A single sample gave rise to the 27 T cell receptor beta chains below, sequenced in a study of CD8 T cells in ankylosing spondylitis. TCRdb re-derived calls from the 5' RACE reads in MiXCR, one entry per CDR3 protein. The sample lists 100,000 to 150,000 distinct CDR3 sequences; more than 15% were seen once. Antigens for these TCRs are unknown. Study outcomes and limitations: For ankylosing spondylitis blood, a TCR beta motif of 7 to 9 highly homologous variants appeared characteristic.

Material: blood, either unsorted or a sorted T cell fraction (not recorded which). The source of these receptors is a male donor with ankylosing spondylitis.

This clonotype turned up a few times. The chain carries TRBV6-1 and TRBJ2-5; 7 bases are shared with TRBD2. Germline V lookup: CDR1 MNHNS, CDR2 SASEGT. This CDR3 has 15 amino acids. V was pared by 5 bases and J by 5 bases, with 11 bases of the junction left unmatched. CDR3 bases: TGTGCCAGCAGTCAGGGACTACCAGCGATGGAGACCCAGTACTTC. Translating gives CASSQGLPAMETQYF.

The sample holds a few counts of this clonotype. The rearrangement joins TRBV4-1 to TRBJ2-7; D unresolved. The V gene's germline CDR1 is MGHRA and CDR2 YSYEKL. V was trimmed by 3 bases and J by 4 bases, leaving 10 bases between them. The CDR3 contains 13 residues. The CDR3 DNA sequence: TGCGCCAGCAGCCAGCTGACCCTTTACGAGCAGTACTTC. Translated, it gives CASSQLTLYEQYF.

The genes are TRBV4-2 and TRBJ1-2; TRBD1 matches 9 bases. This CDR3 has 16 amino acids. The V gene end was trimmed by 4 bases and the J gene end by 4 bases; junction bases not matched to a gene: 10. Germline CDR1 and CDR2: LGHNA and YNFKEQ. CDR3 DNA sequence: TGTGCCAGCAGCCTAGCCGGGACAGGGAGTCCCTATGGCTACACCTTC. Its protein product is CASSLAGTGSPYGYTF.

The chain recombines TRBV3-1 with TRBJ2-2, with 8 bases identical to TRBD1. Germline V gene lookup returns CDR1 LGHDT and CDR2 YNNKEL (reference sequence). The trim removed 4 bases at V and 7 bases at J, leaving 5 bases unmatched. The CDR3 contains 14 residues. CDR3 residues: CASSPQGAVGELFF. The CDR3 DNA follows: TGTGCCAGCAGCCCGCAGGGGGCCGTCGGGGAGCTGTTTTTT. Full variable domain (missing parts from reference TRBV3-1 and TRBJ2-2): DTAVSQTPKYLVTQMGNDKSIKCEQNLGHDTMYWYKQDSKKFLKIMFSYNNKELIINETVPNRFSPKSPDKAHLNLHINSLELGDSAVYFCASSPQGAVGELFFGEGSRLTVL.

This clonotype was picked up a small number of times. This sequence joins TRBV19 and TRBJ2-2; 7 bases fit TRBD1. From germline, CDR1 is LNHDA and CDR2 SQIVND (reference sequence). This CDR3 region has 14 residues. With 8 bases clipped from V and 3 bases from J, the junction kept 6 bases outside the gene matches. The DNA for the CDR3 is TGTGCCAGTGGACAGGCAGCCGACACCGGGGAGCTGTTTTTT. Translation gives CASGQAADTGELFF.

Concerning this clonotype itself: The junction shows a germline mismatch at one end, possibly a read error. This chain connects TRBV28 to TRBJ2-1, with D possibly TRBD2 on 5 matching bases. CDR3 size: 16 residues. The V gene's germline CDR1 is MDHEN and CDR2 SYDVKM. Here the CDR3 reads CARSLLTSGPYNEQFF. The CDR3, as DNA: TGTGCCCGCAGTCTCCTAACTAGTGGCCCCTACAATGAGCAGTTCTTC.

This clonotype was counted a few times. This chain joins TRBV5-1 and TRBJ2-3; perhaps TRBD1 as D (7 bases). Germline CDR1 SGHRS, CDR2 YFSETQ. The CDR3 runs 16 residues. V lost 0 bases and J lost 4, with 15 bases in between. CDR3 nucleotides: TGCGCCAGCAGCTTGGTGGAGGGGGCATGGCCAGATACGCAGTATTTT. Translation: CASSLVEGAWPDTQYF.

This clonotype has only a few counts. This chain joins TRBV5-1 and TRBJ2-1; 10 bases align to TRBD2. Germline V gene lookup returns CDR1 SGHRS and CDR2 YFSETQ. The CDR3 contains 15 residues. After removal of 7 bases from V and 3 bases from J, the junction contained 7 bases not matched to a gene. CDR3 amino acids: CASAGGLAVYNEQFF. The CDR3 DNA reads TGCGCCAGCGCTGGAGGACTAGCGGTCTACAATGAGCAGTTCTTC.

This clonotype has at least ten counts. This rearrangement joins TRBV28 to TRBJ1-2; 7 bases are shared with TRBD1. The germline V gene encodes CDR1 MDHEN and CDR2 SYDVKM. The CDR3 extends over 13 amino acids. Unmatched junction bases numbered 5, after V lost 4 bases and J lost 6 bases. CDR3 nucleotide sequence: TGTGCCAGCAGTTCGACAGGGTCGGATGGCTACACCTTC. It encodes CASSSTGSDGYTF.

The sample holds a few counts of this clonotype. The V gene is TRBV6-5, the J gene TRBJ2-7, with unresolved D. Germline-derived CDR1 and CDR2 are MNHEY and SVGAGI. The CDR3 is 14 residues long. The V end was cut by 0 bases, the J end by 5 bases, with 11 bases between. CDR3 DNA sequence: TGTGCCAGCAGTTACTCGAGGCACAGTAACGAGCAGTACTTC. It yields the protein CASSYSRHSNEQYF.

The chain uses TRBV6-1 and TRBJ2-4; a weak D match, TRBD2 (5 bases). The CDR3 runs 16 residues. Germline CDR1 MNHNS, CDR2 SASEGT. Deletions cut 3 bases from V and 2 bases from J, with 14 bases between. CDR3 nucleotides: TGTGCCAGCAGTGATTCACCCCGGGGAACCAAAAACATTCAGTACTTC. Its translation: CASSDSPRGTKNIQYF.

This clonotype appeared many times. The chain uses TRBV25-1 and TRBJ2-1, with D unclear. CDR1 is MGHDK, CDR2 SYGVNS, per germline. V was pared by 2 bases and J by 8 bases, with 16 bases between. This CDR3 has 15 residues. For the CDR3, the DNA is TGTGCCAGCAGTGAAGGTCCTACCTTTCAGCATGAGCAGTTCTTC. This gives the protein CASSEGPTFQHEQFF.

This clonotype was picked up a small number of times. The rearrangement links TRBV11-2 to TRBJ2-3; D is uncertain. Germline V gives CDR1 SGHAT, CDR2 FQNNGV. V was trimmed by 0 bases and J by 2 bases, leaving 18 bases between them. This CDR3 has 18 residues. CDR3 coding DNA: TGTGCCAGCAGCTTAGATACCGGCACCAACCCCCACACAGATACGCAGTATTTT. Protein product: CASSLDTGTNPHTDTQYF.

This clonotype showed up just a few times. The rearrangement joins TRBV4-1 to TRBJ2-1; weak D call: TRBD1 (6 bases). From germline, CDR1 is MGHRA and CDR2 YSYEKL. V lost 0 bases, J lost 1 base, and 13 bases lay in between. This CDR3 is built from 17 residues. Here the CDR3 reads CASSQDFGQLSYNEQFF. The CDR3 region has the DNA TGCGCCAGCAGCCAAGATTTTGGACAGTTGTCCTACAATGAGCAGTTCTTC.

The rearrangement links TRBV27 to TRBJ1-2; D is perhaps TRBD1 (6 bases). This CDR3 is built from 18 residues. CDR1 is MNHEY, CDR2 SMNVEV, per germline (reference sequence). V lost 3 bases to trimming and J lost 4 bases, with 24 bases between them. Here the CDR3 DNA reads TGTGCCAGCAGTTTGGGGGACCCGGGGGCCGCGCAGCCCTATGGCTACACCTTC. Protein sequence: CASSLGDPGAAQPYGYTF.

V usage is TRBV27 and J usage is TRBJ2-1; D is tentatively TRBD1 or TRBD2 (6 bases each). The germline gives CDR1 MNHEY, CDR2 SMNVEV (reference sequence). V was cut by 2 bases and J by 4 bases, with 18 bases left in between. The CDR3 extends over 17 amino acids. CDR3 coding DNA: TGTGCCAGCAGTTTACAACAGGGAGGATGGGTTTACAATGAGCAGTTCTTC. This codes for CASSLQQGGWVYNEQFF.

This chain connects TRBV7-2 to TRBJ2-3; tentatively, D is TRBD2 (6 bases). Germline V gene data show CDR1 as SGHTA and CDR2 as FQGNSA. V was clipped by 4 bases and J by 1 base, with 18 bases between them. CDR3 length: 17 residues. The CDR3 DNA follows: TGTGCCAGCAGCTCCCCCCTGGAGGGATCTGGCACAGATACGCAGTATTTT. It encodes CASSSPLEGSGTDTQYF. Looking up the rest from reference TRBV7-2 and TRBJ2-3 gives the full variable domain: GAGVSQSPSNKVTEKGKDVELRCDPISGHTALYWYRQSLGQGLEFLIYFQGNSAPDKSGLPSDRFSAERTGGSVSTLTIQRTQQEDSAVYLCASSSPLEGSGTDTQYFGPGTRLTVL.

The chain employs TRBV7-9 and TRBJ1-2, with D unclear. CDR3 size: 14 residues. Germline CDR1 reads SEHNR; CDR2 reads FQNEAQ (reference sequence). Deletions cut 4 bases from V and 4 bases from J, with 13 bases between. The CDR3 DNA sequence: TGTGCCAGCAGCTCCTCTAGAGCCTTCTATGGCTACACCTTC. Translating it yields CASSSSRAFYGYTF.

A few counts support this clonotype. The chain uses TRBV7-9 and TRBJ2-7; 9 bases map to TRBD2. Germline V lookup: CDR1 SEHNR, CDR2 FQNEAQ (reference sequence). This CDR3 has 14 amino acids. The V and J ends lost 6 bases and 3 bases, in that order; junction bases with no gene match: 6. In DNA, the CDR3 is TGTGCCAGCAGTTCCATAGCGGGAGACTACGAGCAGTACTTC. It translates to CASSSIAGDYEQYF.

This clonotype occurred a few times. This chain joins TRBV7-9 and TRBJ1-2; no clear D gene. V lost 1 base and J 5 bases, leaving 11 bases between the germline ends. This CDR3 comprises 14 residues. Per the germline V gene, CDR1 is SEHNR and CDR2 is FQNEAQ (reference sequence). The CDR3 sequence is CASSLVGSIYGYTF. CDR3 nucleotides: TGTGCCAGCAGCTTAGTCGGCAGTATTTATGGCTACACCTTC.

This clonotype was counted a few times. The chain combines TRBV28 with TRBJ2-2, with D maybe TRBD1 (5 bases). The V gene's germline CDR1 is MDHEN and CDR2 SYDVKM. CDR3 length: 15 residues. The V gene lost 6 bases and the J gene lost 0 bases, with 11 bases spanning the gap. CDR3 in DNA: TGTGCCAGCAGCCCGACAGTCACGAACACCGGGGAGCTGTTTTTT. This gives the protein CASSPTVTNTGELFF.

The J gene is TRBJ2-1, the V gene TRBV27; 9 nucleotides align to TRBD2. Germline V gene sequence: CDR1 MNHEY, CDR2 SMNVEV (reference sequence). The CDR3 sequence is 9 residues long. The V segment lost 9 bases and the J segment 15 bases; nucleotides outside the gene matches: 3. CDR3 region: CASGTSPFF. The CDR3 nucleotides are TGTGCCAGTGGGACTAGCCCGTTCTTC.

V and J are TRBV27 and TRBJ1-2; TRBD1 aligns across 10 bases. Germline loops: CDR1 MNHEY, CDR2 SMNVEV (reference sequence). V trimming: 6 bases; J trimming: 4 bases; junction bases outside the gene matches: 8. The CDR3 contains 15 residues. The CDR3: CASRAGTGVSYGYTF. The DNA for the CDR3 is TGTGCCAGCAGAGCCGGGACAGGGGTTTCCTATGGCTACACCTTC.

About this clonotype: One junction end does not reproduce the germline sequence, and a read error may be involved. The chain employs TRBV7-2 and TRBJ1-5, with TRBD1 identical over 9 bases. From germline, CDR1 is SGHTA and CDR2 FQGNSA. The CDR3 spans 15 residues. The CDR3 nucleotides are TGCGCCAGCAGTCTGGACAGGGGTAGAGGACAGCCCCAGCATTTT. Protein: CASSLDRGRGQPQHF.

This clonotype was recorded at least ten times. CDR3 residues: CASSLVEHYGYTF. CDR3 nucleotides: TGTGCCAGCAGCCTGGTGGAGCACTATGGCTACACCTTC. This chain uses TRBV7-9 with TRBJ1-2, with D unresolved. The CDR3 extends over 13 amino acids. V was shortened by 5 bases and J by 3 bases, with 10 bases between the two germline ends. Germline V CDR1 and CDR2: SEHNR, FQNEAQ (reference sequence).

This clonotype was detected only a few times. The rearrangement uses TRBV4-1 and TRBJ2-1, with 8 bases that match TRBD2. The CDR3 sequence is 17 residues long. With 0 bases clipped from V and 0 bases from J, the junction kept 4 bases outside the gene matches. From germline, CDR1 is MGHRA and CDR2 YSYEKL. The CDR3 sequence: CASSQETSGSSYNEQFF. The CDR3 nucleotides are TGCGCCAGCAGCCAAGAAACTAGCGGTTCCTCCTACAATGAGCAGTTCTTC.

This clonotype came up many times. This chain's CDR3 is CASSAGLAGGVYNEQFF. The CDR3 nucleotides are TGTGCCAGCAGTGCTGGACTAGCGGGAGGGGTATACAATGAGCAGTTCTTC. This sequence joins TRBV25-1 and TRBJ2-1; 15 nucleotides line up with TRBD2. CDR3 size: 17 residues. In germline, CDR1 is MGHDK, CDR2 SYGVNS. V lost 4 bases to trimming and J lost 4 bases; unmatched junction nucleotides: 5.